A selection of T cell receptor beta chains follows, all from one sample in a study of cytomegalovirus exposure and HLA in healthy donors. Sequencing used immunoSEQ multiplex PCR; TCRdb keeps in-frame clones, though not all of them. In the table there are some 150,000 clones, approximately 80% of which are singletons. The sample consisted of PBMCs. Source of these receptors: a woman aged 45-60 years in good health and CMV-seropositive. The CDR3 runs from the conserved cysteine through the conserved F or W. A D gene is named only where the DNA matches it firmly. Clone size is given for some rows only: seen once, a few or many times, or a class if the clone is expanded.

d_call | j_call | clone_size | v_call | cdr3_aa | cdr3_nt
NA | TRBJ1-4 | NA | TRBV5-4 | CASSSDQREKLFF | TGTGCCAGCAGCAGCGATCAACGGGAAAAACTGTTTTTT
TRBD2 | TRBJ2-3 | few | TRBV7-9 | CASSSGTSGDTQYF | TGTGCCAGCAGCTCCGGGACTAGCGGAGATACGCAGTATTTT
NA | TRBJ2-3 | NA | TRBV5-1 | CASSLAGSTDTQYF | TGTGCCAGCAGCTTGGCAGGGAGCACAGATACGCAGTATTTT
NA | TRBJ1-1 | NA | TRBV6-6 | CASSYAGNTEAFF | TGTGCCAGCAGTTATGCGGGGAACACTGAAGCTTTCTTT
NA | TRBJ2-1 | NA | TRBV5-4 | CASSLVGASNEQFF | TGTGCCAGCAGCTTGGTTGGGGCATCCAATGAGCAGTTCTTC
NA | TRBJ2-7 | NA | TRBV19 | CASSTRGYEQYF | TGTGCCAGTAGTACCCGAGGCTACGAGCAGTACTTC
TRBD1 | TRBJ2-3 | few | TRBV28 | CASSFSGTGGNTDTQYF | TGTGCCAGCAGTTTTTCCGGAACAGGGGGCAATACAGATACGCAGTATTTT
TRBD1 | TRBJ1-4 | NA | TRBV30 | CAWSARTGPNEKLFF | TGTGCCTGGAGTGCTCGGACAGGGCCTAATGAAAAACTGTTTTTT
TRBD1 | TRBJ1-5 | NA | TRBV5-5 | CASSLQGFNQPQHF | TGTGCCAGCAGCTTACAGGGGTTCAATCAGCCCCAGCATTTT
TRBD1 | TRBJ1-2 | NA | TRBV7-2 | CASSRDSTYGYTF | TGTGCCAGCAGCCGGGACAGCACCTATGGCTACACCTTC
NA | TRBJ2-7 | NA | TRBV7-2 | CASSPGQSAPSEQYF | TGTGCCAGCAGCCCCGGACAGTCAGCCCCTTCCGAGCAGTACTTC
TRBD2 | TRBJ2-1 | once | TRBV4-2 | CASSQTGTSGLFRVNEQFF | TGTGCCAGCAGCCAGACCGGGACTAGCGGGCTATTCCGGGTAAATGAGCAGTTCTTC
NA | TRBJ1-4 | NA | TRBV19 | CASTPDTRYEKLFF | TGTGCCAGTACCCCCGACACTCGGTATGAAAAACTGTTTTTT
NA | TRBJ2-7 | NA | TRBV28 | CASIMGASYEQYF | TGTGCCAGCATTATGGGGGCCTCCTACGAGCAGTACTTC
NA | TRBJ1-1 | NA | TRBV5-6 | CASSPGLMNTEAFF | TGTGCCAGCAGCCCGGGACTGATGAACACTGAAGCTTTCTTT
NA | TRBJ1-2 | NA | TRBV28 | CASSLPRGNYGYTF | TGTGCCAGCAGTTTACCCAGGGGCAACTATGGCTACACCTTC
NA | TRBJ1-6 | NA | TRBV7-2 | CASSFGVGYNSPLHF | TGTGCCAGCAGCTTCGGGGTCGGGTATAATTCACCCCTCCACTTT
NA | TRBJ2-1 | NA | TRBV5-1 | CASSYSGSSYNGQFF | TGCGCCAGCAGCTACAGCGGGTCATCCTACAATGGGCAGTTCTTC
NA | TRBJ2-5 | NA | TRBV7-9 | CASSLEGDQETQYF | TGTGCCAGCAGCTTAGAGGGGGACCAAGAGACCCAGTACTTC
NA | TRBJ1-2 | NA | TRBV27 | CASSPRSQGFNYGYTF | TGTGCCAGCAGTCCCCGATCCCAGGGATTTAACTATGGCTACACCTTC
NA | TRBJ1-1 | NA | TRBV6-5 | CASTTSWREEAFF | TGTGCCAGCACCACCTCCTGGAGGGAAGAAGCTTTCTTT
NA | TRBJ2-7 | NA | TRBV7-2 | CASSLSWGRDEQYF | TGTGCCAGCAGCTTAAGCTGGGGCAGGGACGAGCAGTACTTC
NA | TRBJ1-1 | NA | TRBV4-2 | CASSQDPGLLNTEAFF | TGTGCCAGCAGCCAAGATCCGGGACTCCTGAACACTGAAGCTTTCTTT
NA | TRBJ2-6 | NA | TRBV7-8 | CASSLAFRYSGANVLTF | TGTGCCAGCAGCTTAGCGTTCCGGTACTCTGGGGCCAACGTCCTGACTTTC
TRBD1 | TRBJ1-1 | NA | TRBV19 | CASSRQGDTEAFF | TGTGCCAGTAGCCGACAGGGCGACACTGAAGCTTTCTTT
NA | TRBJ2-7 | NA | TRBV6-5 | CASSLSHYNPEQYF | TGTGCCAGCAGCCTGAGCCATTATAATCCCGAGCAGTACTTC
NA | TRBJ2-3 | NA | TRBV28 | CASSSTRLRRTDTQYF | TGTGCCAGCAGTTCGACTCGCCTTCGACGAACAGATACGCAGTATTTT
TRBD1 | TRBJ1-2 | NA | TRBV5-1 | CASSVVPGGAGGYTF | TGCGCCAGCAGCGTAGTCCCAGGGGGCGCGGGGGGCTACACCTTC
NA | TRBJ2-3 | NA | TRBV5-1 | CASSSWAGSTDTQYF | TGCGCCAGCTCTTCTTGGGCGGGGTCCACAGATACGCAGTATTTT
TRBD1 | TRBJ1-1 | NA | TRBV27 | CASTMKLAGGTEAFF | TGTGCCAGCACCATGAAATTAGCAGGGGGCACTGAAGCTTTCTTT
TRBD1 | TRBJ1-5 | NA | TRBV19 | CASSIGQGSGQPQHF | TGTGCCAGTAGTATCGGACAGGGGTCAGGGCAGCCCCAGCATTTT
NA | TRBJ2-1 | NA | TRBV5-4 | CASSFQIPGDEQFF | TGTGCCAGCAGCTTTCAGATACCGGGAGATGAGCAGTTCTTC
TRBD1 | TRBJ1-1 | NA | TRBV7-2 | CASSLAQGGLAFF | TGTGCCAGCAGCTTAGCGCAGGGGGGTCTAGCTTTCTTT
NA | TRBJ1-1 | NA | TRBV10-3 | CAISESRQGNTEAFF | TGTGCCATCAGTGAGTCGCGGCAGGGAAACACTGAAGCTTTCTTT
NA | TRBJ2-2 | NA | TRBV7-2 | CASSLPETAVAGELFF | TGTGCCAGCAGCTTACCAGAGACAGCCGTGGCCGGGGAGCTGTTTTTT
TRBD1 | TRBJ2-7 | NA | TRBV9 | CASSATGTGTYEQYF | TGTGCCAGCAGCGCGACCGGGACAGGGACCTACGAGCAGTACTTC
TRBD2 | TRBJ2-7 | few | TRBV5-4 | CASRTSGSVHEQYF | TGTGCCAGCCGGACTAGCGGGAGTGTCCACGAGCAGTACTTC
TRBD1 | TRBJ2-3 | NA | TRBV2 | CASSEGTGADTQYF | TGTGCCAGCAGTGAAGGGACAGGGGCAGATACGCAGTATTTT
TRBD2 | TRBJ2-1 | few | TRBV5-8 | CASSLGTSGYNEQFF | TGTGCCAGCAGCTTGGGGACTAGCGGATACAATGAGCAGTTCTTC
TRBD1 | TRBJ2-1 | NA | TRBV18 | CASSPLRDRVQDEQFF | TGTGCCAGCTCACCACTCCGGGACAGGGTACAGGATGAGCAGTTCTTC
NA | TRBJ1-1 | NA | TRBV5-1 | CASSLGQANTEAFF | TGCGCCAGCAGCTTGGGACAGGCAAACACTGAAGCTTTCTTT
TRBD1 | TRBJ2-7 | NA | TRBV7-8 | CASSPRQGEGYEQYF | TGTGCCAGCAGCCCGAGACAGGGGGAAGGCTACGAGCAGTACTTC
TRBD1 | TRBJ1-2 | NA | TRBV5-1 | CASTQDRVIGYTF | TGCGCCAGCACACAGGACAGGGTCATTGGCTACACCTTC
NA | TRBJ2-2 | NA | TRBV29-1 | CSIGGTGELFF | TGCAGCATCGGGGGCACCGGGGAGCTGTTTTTT
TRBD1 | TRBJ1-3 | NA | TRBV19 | CARTGDRNTIYF | TGTGCCAGGACAGGGGATAGAAACACCATATATTTT
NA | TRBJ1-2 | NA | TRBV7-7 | CASSFFRVPGGKGYTF | TGTGCTAGCAGCTTTTTCAGGGTTCCTGGGGGGAAAGGCTACACCTTC